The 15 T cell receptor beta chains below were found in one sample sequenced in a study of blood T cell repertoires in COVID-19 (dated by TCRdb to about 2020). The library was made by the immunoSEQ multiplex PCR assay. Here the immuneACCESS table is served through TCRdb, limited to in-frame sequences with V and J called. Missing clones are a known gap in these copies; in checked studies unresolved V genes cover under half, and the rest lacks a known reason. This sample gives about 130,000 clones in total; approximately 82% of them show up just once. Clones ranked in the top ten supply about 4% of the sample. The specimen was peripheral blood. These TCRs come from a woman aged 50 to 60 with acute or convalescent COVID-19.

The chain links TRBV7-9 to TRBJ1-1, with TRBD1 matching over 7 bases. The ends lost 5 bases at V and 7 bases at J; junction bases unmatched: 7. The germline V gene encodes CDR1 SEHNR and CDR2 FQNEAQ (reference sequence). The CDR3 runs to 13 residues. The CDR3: CASSAGTANEAFF. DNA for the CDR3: TGTGCCAGCAGCGCCGGGACAGCTAATGAAGCTTTCTTT.

CDR3 sequence reads: CASSGPGTSYKETQYF. The CDR3 nucleotides are TGTGCCAGCAGCGGCCCCGGGACTAGCTATAAGGAGACCCAGTACTTC. The V call is TRBV9, the J call TRBJ2-5, with 9 bases lining up with TRBD2. V dropped 3 bases and J dropped 5; count of bases not matched to a gene: 11. This CDR3 has 16 amino acids. Germline loops: CDR1 SGDLS, CDR2 YYNGEE.

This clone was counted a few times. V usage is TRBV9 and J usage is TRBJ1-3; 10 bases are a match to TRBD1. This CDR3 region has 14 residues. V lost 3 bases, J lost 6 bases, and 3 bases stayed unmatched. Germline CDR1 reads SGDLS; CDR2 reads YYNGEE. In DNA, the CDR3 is TGTGCCAGCAGCGAGGACAGGGGGTCAAACACCATATATTTT. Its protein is CASSEDRGSNTIYF.

The CDR3 DNA reads TGCGCCAGCACTCAGCGGACTAGCGGCAACAATGAGCAGTTCTTC. Its protein product is CASTQRTSGNNEQFF. The chain combines TRBV10-2 with TRBJ2-1; 10 positions agree with TRBD2. The germline V gene has CDR1 WSHSY and CDR2 SAAADI. The J segment lost 5 bases and the V segment lost 7 bases, leaving 8 bases of the junction unmatched. This CDR3 has 15 amino acids.

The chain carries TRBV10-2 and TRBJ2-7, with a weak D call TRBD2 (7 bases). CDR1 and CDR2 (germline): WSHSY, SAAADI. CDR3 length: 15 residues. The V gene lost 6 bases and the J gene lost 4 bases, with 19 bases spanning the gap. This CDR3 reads CASSGEVGGPYEQYF. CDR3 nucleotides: TGCGCCAGCAGCGGCGAGGTGGGGGGGCCGTACGAGCAGTACTTC.

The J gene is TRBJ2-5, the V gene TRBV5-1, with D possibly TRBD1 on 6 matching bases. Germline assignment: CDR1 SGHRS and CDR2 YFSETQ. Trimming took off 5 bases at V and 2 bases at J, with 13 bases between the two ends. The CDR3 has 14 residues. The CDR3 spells CASSLGHQQETQYF. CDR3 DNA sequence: TGCGCCAGCAGTCTGGGACACCAACAAGAGACCCAGTACTTC. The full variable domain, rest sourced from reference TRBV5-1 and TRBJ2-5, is KAGVTQTPRYLIKTRGQQVTLSCSPISGHRSVSWYQQTPGQGLQFLFEYFSETQRNKGNFPGRFSGRQFSNSRSEMNVSTLELGDSALYLCASSLGHQQETQYFGPGTRLLVL.

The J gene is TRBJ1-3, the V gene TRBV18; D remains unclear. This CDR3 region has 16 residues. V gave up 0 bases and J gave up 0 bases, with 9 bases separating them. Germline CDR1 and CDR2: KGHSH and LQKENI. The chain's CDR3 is CASSPPGLRSGNTIYF. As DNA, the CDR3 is TGTGCCAGCTCACCACCCGGACTGCGCTCTGGAAACACCATATATTTT.

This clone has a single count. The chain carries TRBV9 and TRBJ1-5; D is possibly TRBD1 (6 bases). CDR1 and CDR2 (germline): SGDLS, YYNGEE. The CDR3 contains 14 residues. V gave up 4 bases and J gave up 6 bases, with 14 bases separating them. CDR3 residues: CASSPRGAGQPQHF. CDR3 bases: TGTGCCAGCAGCCCTCGGGGGGCTGGTCAGCCCCAGCATTTT. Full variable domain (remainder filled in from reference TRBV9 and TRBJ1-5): DSGVTQTPKHLITATGQRVTLRCSPRSGDLSVYWYQQSLDQGLQFLIQYYNGEERAKGNILERFSAQQFPDLHSELNLSSLELGDSALYFCASSPRGAGQPQHFGDGTRLSIL.

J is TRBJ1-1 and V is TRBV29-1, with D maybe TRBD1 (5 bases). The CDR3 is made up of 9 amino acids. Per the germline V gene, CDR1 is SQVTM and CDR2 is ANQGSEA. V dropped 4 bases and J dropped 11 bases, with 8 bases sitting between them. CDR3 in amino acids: CSVGQGAFF. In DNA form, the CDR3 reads TGCAGCGTTGGGCAGGGCGCTTTCTTT. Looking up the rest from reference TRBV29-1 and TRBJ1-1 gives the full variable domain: SAVISQKPSRDICQRGTSLTIQCQVDSQVTMMFWYRQQPGQSLTLIATANQGSEATYESGFVIDKFPISRPNLTFSTLTVSNMSPEDSSIYLCSVGQGAFFGQGTRLTVV.

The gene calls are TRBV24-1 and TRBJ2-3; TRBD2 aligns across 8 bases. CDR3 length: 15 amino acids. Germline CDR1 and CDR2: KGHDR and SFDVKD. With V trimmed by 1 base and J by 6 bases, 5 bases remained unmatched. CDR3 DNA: TGTGCCACCAGTGATTTAAACGGGGGGGCGGATACGCAGTATTTT. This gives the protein CATSDLNGGADTQYF.

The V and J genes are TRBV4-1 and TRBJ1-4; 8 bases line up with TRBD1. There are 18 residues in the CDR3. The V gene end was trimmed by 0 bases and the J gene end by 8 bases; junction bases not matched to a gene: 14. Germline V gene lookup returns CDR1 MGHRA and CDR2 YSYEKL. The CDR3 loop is CASSQEKGSGQVNEKLFF. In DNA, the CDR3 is TGCGCCAGCAGCCAAGAAAAGGGGTCGGGACAGGTAAACGAAAAACTGTTTTTT.

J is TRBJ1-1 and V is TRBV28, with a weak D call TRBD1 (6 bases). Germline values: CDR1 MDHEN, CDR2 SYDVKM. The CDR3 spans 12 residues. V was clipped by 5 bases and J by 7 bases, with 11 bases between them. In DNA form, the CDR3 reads TGTGCCAGCAGTGGCGCGACAGGTGAAGCTTTCTTT. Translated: CASSGATGEAFF.

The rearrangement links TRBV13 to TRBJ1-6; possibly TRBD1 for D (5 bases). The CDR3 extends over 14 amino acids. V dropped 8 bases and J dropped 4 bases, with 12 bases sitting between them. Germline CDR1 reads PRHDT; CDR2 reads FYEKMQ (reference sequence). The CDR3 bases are TGTGCCAGCTTCTCCAGGGATTATAATTCACCCCTCCACTTT. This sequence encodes CASFSRDYNSPLHF.

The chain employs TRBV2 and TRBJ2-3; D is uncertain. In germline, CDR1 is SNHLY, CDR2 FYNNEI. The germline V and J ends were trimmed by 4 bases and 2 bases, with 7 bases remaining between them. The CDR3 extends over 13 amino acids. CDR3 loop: CASSGRHTDTQYF. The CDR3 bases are TGTGCCAGCAGTGGCAGGCACACAGATACGCAGTATTTT.

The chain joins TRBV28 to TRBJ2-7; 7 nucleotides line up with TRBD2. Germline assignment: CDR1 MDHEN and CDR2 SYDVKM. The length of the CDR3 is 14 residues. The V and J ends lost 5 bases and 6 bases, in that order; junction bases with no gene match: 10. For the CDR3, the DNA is TGTGCCAGCAGTCTTTCTAGCGGTCTCAGCGAGCAGTACTTC. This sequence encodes CASSLSSGLSEQYF. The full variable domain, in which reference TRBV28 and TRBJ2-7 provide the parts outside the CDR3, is DVKVTQSSRYLVKRTGEKVFLECVQDMDHENMFWYRQDPGLGLRLIYFSYDVKMKEKGDIPEGYSVSREKKERFSLILESASTNQTSMYLCASSLSSGLSEQYFGPGTRLTVT.